These 16 T cell receptor beta chains share one sample of origin, sequenced in a study of blood T cells in healthy people across ages. The second PCR ran about 7 to 12 cycles with a sample-barcoded 5' primer and J-beta primers. MiXCR was run by TCRdb on the 5' RACE reads, yielding one entry per CDR3 protein. This sample carries about 1,800,000 distinct CDR3 sequences, 28% of them seen once, and the ten largest clones take 6.5% to 8.5%. The sequenced sample was blood. The receptors were sampled from a woman in her thirties in good health.

A few counts support this clonotype. This chain joins TRBV27 and TRBJ2-7; perhaps TRBD2 as D (7 bases). V lost 1 base, J lost 12 bases, and 13 bases lay in between. The V gene's germline CDR1 is MNHEY and CDR2 SMNVEV (reference sequence). The CDR3 runs to 12 residues. The CDR3 bases are TGTGCCAGCAGTTTATGGGGGGGGGCTACGTACTTC. It specifies CASSLWGGATYF.

V is TRBV11-2 and J is TRBJ2-5, with 9 bases lining up with TRBD1. Trimming at V came to 5 bases and at J to 5 bases, leaving 3 bases not matched to a gene. Germline V CDR1 and CDR2: SGHAT, FQNNGV. CDR3 length equals 13 residues. The CDR3 DNA reads TGTGCCAGCAGCAATGACAGGGGGGAGACCCAGTACTTC. Translation gives CASSNDRGETQYF.

This rearrangement joins TRBV10-2 to TRBJ2-7, with D perhaps matching TRBD2 (5 bases). Germline V CDR1 and CDR2: WSHSY, SAAADI. The CDR3 totals 16 residues. Trimming pared 4 bases from V and 4 bases from J, leaving 20 bases between. The CDR3 region has the DNA TGCGCCAGCAGTGGATTTCCTCCGGGAACTAATTACGAGCAGTACTTC. Its protein is CASSGFPPGTNYEQYF.

This clonotype was counted a few times. The rearrangement uses TRBV25-1 and TRBJ2-1; 10 nucleotides line up with TRBD2. The trim removed 3 bases at V and 4 bases at J, leaving 6 bases unmatched. CDR1 is MGHDK and CDR2 is SYGVNS in the germline V gene. The CDR3 contains 16 residues. The CDR3 here is CASSDPTSGAYNEQFF. In DNA, the CDR3 is TGTGCCAGCAGTGACCCTACTAGCGGGGCGTACAATGAGCAGTTCTTC.

The J gene is TRBJ1-2, the V gene TRBV12-3 or TRBV12-4; 7 bases line up with TRBD1. There are 14 residues in the CDR3. After removal of 3 bases from V and 4 bases from J, the junction contained 5 bases not matched to a gene. CDR3 bases: TGTGCCAGCAGTTTGGGACAGAACTCCTATGGCTACACCTTC. This sequence encodes CASSLGQNSYGYTF.

In regard to this clonotype: Given a much more abundant clone one base away, this may be a read error. The rearrangement links TRBV7-6 to TRBJ2-1; 10 bases agree with TRBD2. CDR1 and CDR2 from the germline V gene are SGHVS and FNYEAQ. The CDR3 contains 18 residues. V was clipped by 2 bases and J by 13 bases; unmatched bases: 20. Written as DNA, the CDR3 is TGTGCCAGCAGCTTAATGTCTAGCGGGAGCTCGACCAAAAACATTCAGTTCTTC. It is translated as CASSLMSSGSSTKNIQFF. The full variable domain, rest sourced from reference TRBV7-6 and TRBJ2-1, is GAGVSQSPRYKVTKRGQDVALRCDPISGHVSLYWYRQALGQGPEFLTYFNYEAQQDKSGLPNDRFSAERPEGSISTLTIQRTEQRDSAMYRCASSLMSSGSSTKNIQFFGPGTRLTVL.

The sample holds a few counts of this clonotype. The V call is TRBV4-1, the J call TRBJ1-2; D might be TRBD1 (5 bases). V was cut by 0 bases and J by 0 bases, with 8 bases left in between. Germline CDR1 MGHRA, CDR2 YSYEKL. The CDR3 is 15 residues long. In DNA, the CDR3 is TGCGCCAGCAGCCAAGAGACAGATCCTAACTATGGCTACACCTTC. Translated: CASSQETDPNYGYTF.

V is TRBV7-9 and J is TRBJ2-7; D gene uncertain. This CDR3 is 12 amino acids long. Germline CDR1 is SEHNR and CDR2 is FQNEAQ (reference sequence). Trimming took 7 bases from V and 6 from J, leaving 13 bases between them. CDR3 DNA sequence: TGTGCCAGCACCCCGTTGGAGACCGAGCAGTACTTC. It codes for CASTPLETEQYF.

Of note for this clonotype: A much larger clone differs from this one at a single base, so this may be a read error. CDR3 nucleotides: TGCGCCAGCAGCAGTATGGGGGTCTCCTACGAGCAGTTCTTC. It yields the protein CASSSMGVSYEQFF. V usage is TRBV10-2 and J usage is TRBJ2-1; D is possibly TRBD1 or TRBD2 (5 bases each). The CDR3 is 14 amino acids. Trimming took off 6 bases at V and 10 bases at J, with 19 bases between the two ends. Germline assignment: CDR1 WSHSY and CDR2 SAAADI.

About this clonotype: This may be a read error, as it is one base from a much larger clone. This chain joins TRBV7-2 and TRBJ2-5, with D possibly TRBD2 on 5 matching bases. The CDR3 is made up of 14 amino acids. Germline V lookup: CDR1 SGHTA, CDR2 FQGNSA. The chain's CDR3 is CAGSLEEVAETQYF. CDR3 bases: TGTGCCGGCAGCTTAGAGGAGGTCGCGGAGACCCAGTACTTC.

This clonotype was counted only a few times. DNA of the CDR3: TGTGCCACCTCCGGGACTAGCAACACCGGGGAGCTGTTTTTT. Translating gives CATSGTSNTGELFF. The chain is built from TRBV6-2 or TRBV6-3 and TRBJ2-2; 9 bases are shared with TRBD2. This CDR3 is 14 amino acids long. Trimming at V came to 10 bases and at J to 2 bases, leaving 5 bases not matched to a gene. Germline V CDR1 and CDR2: MNHEY, SVGEGT.

This clonotype occurred a few times. The chain links TRBV6-1 to TRBJ1-2; TRBD1 agrees at 10 bases. CDR3 length: 14 amino acids. J lost 6 bases, V lost 5 bases, and 6 bases had no gene match. Germline V CDR1 and CDR2: MNHNS, SASEGT. CDR3 loop: CASSTDRGAHGYTF. CDR3 DNA: TGTGCCAGCAGTACGGACAGGGGGGCGCATGGCTACACCTTC.

This clonotype was seen a handful of times. A much larger clone is a single base away; this may be a read error. This chain joins TRBV9 and TRBJ2-1; no definite D call. The germline gives CDR1 SGDLS, CDR2 YYNGEE. CDR3 length equals 16 residues. As DNA, the CDR3 is TGTGCCGGCAGCGTAGCCGGACCGAGCTCCTACAATGAGCAGTTCTTC. It translates to CAGSVAGPSSYNEQFF.

V gene TRBV7-9 combines with J gene TRBJ2-1, with 11 bases aligning to TRBD1. After removal of 8 bases from V and 8 bases from J, the junction contained 11 bases not matched to a gene. CDR3 length: 15 amino acids. Per germline, CDR1 SEHNR and CDR2 FQNEAQ (reference sequence). CDR3 protein: CASGQGARLSYEQFF. As DNA, the CDR3 is TGTGCCAGCGGACAGGGGGCGAGACTTTCGTATGAGCAGTTCTTC.

Only a few counts were recorded for this clonotype. The CDR3 protein is CSVEDLKQTSTDTQYF. The CDR3 nucleotides read TGCAGCGTTGAAGATCTGAAACAGACTAGCACAGATACGCAGTATTTT. The genes are TRBV29-1 and TRBJ2-3; D ambiguous. The germline V gene has CDR1 SQVTM and CDR2 ANQGSEA. V was shortened by 0 bases and J by 0 bases, with 13 bases between the two germline ends. The CDR3 consists of 16 residues.

The V and J genes are TRBV24-1 and TRBJ2-7; D is unresolved. The J call may be incorrect, as the DNA end agrees better with TRBJ2-5. Germline loops: CDR1 KGHDR, CDR2 SFDVKD. This CDR3 contains 14 residues. In nucleotides, the CDR3 is TGTGCCACCAGTGATTTTGGGCCCCTGGAGACCCAGTACTTC. Translation gives CATSDFGPLETQYF.